Listed below are T cell receptor beta chains from one sample, sequenced in a study of cytomegalovirus exposure and HLA in healthy donors. Produced via immunoSEQ multiplex PCR; TCRdb's table is partial and in-frame only. Found here are about 130,000 clones, about 80% of them singletons; the top ten hold approximately 10%. Sequences were obtained from PBMCs. The receptors were sampled from a young man in good health and CMV-seropositive. The CDR3 runs from the conserved cysteine through the conserved F or W. The D gene is left open where the match is weak. Rows may omit the clone size; those that give it use once, few, many or a size class.

j_call,d_call,clone_size,v_call,cdr3_aa,cdr3_nt
TRBJ1-1,-,once,TRBV29-1,CSVAGWGPVNTEAFF,TGCAGCGTTGCGGGGTGGGGGCCGGTGAACACTGAAGCTTTCTTT
TRBJ1-2,TRBD1,-,TRBV2,CASRETDRGGDYGYTF,TGTGCCAGCAGGGAAACGGACAGGGGGGGTGACTATGGCTACACCTTC
TRBJ1-1,-,-,TRBV30,CAWSRGKVSGTEAFF,TGTGCCTGGAGCCGTGGCAAGGTGTCGGGTACTGAAGCTTTCTTT
TRBJ2-5,TRBD1,once,TRBV5-6,CASSLTGGETQYF,TGTGCCAGCAGCTTGACAGGGGGTGAGACCCAGTACTTC
TRBJ1-5,TRBD1,once,TRBV5-1,CASSLGTGGQPQHF,TGCGCCAGCAGCTTGGGGACAGGGGGGCAGCCCCAGCATTTT
TRBJ1-1,TRBD1,-,TRBV6-1,CASNPGTGGTRAFF,TGTGCCAGCAACCCCGGGACAGGGGGAACCCGAGCTTTCTTT
TRBJ2-2,-,-,TRBV5-1,CASTLKGRTVDTGELFF,TGCGCCAGTACACTCAAGGGACGGACAGTGGACACCGGGGAGCTGTTTTTT
TRBJ1-5,TRBD1,-,TRBV15,CATSARTGDQPQHF,TGTGCCACCAGCGCCAGGACAGGGGATCAGCCCCAGCATTTT
TRBJ2-7,-,-,TRBV19,CASSMDVEGHEQYF,TGTGCCAGTAGTATGGACGTTGAGGGCCACGAGCAGTACTTC
TRBJ2-1,TRBD2,-,TRBV4-2,CASSLSAGGIYNEQFF,TGTGCCAGCAGCCTCTCAGCGGGGGGCATATACAATGAGCAGTTCTTC
TRBJ2-3,TRBD2,-,TRBV10-1,CASSPIAGGSTDTQYF,TGCGCCAGCAGTCCTATAGCGGGGGGTAGCACAGATACGCAGTATTTT
TRBJ1-2,-,-,TRBV30,CAWSSGHLYGYTF,TGTGCCTGGAGTTCGGGACACCTGTATGGCTACACCTTC
TRBJ2-1,TRBD1,-,TRBV5-1,CASSSRQGVSEQFF,TGCGCCAGCAGCTCTCGACAGGGCGTGAGTGAGCAGTTCTTC
TRBJ2-7,-,few,TRBV6-5,CASSYAYEQYF,TGTGCCAGCAGTTACGCGTACGAGCAGTACTTC
TRBJ1-1,-,once,TRBV7-9,CASSQSNTEAFF,TGTGCCAGCAGCCAGTCGAACACTGAAGCTTTCTTT
TRBJ2-2,-,-,TRBV6-5,CASSSGTYTGELFF,TGTGCCAGCAGCTCTGGGACTTACACCGGGGAGCTGTTTTTT
TRBJ1-2,-,-,TRBV11-1,CASSSHRYGYTF,TGTGCCAGCAGCTCCCACAGATATGGCTACACCTTC
TRBJ2-7,TRBD1,-,TRBV29-1,CSVVGQQVQYF,TGCAGCGTAGTGGGACAGCAGGTTCAGTACTTC
TRBJ1-1,-,-,TRBV7-9,CASTKWAMNTEAFF,TGTGCCAGCACTAAATGGGCCATGAACACTGAAGCTTTCTTT
TRBJ2-7,-,-,TRBV25-1,CASSEYGGSYEQYF,TGTGCCAGCAGTGAATATGGGGGGTCCTACGAGCAGTACTTC
TRBJ1-1,TRBD1,-,TRBV5-1,CASSSTGLNTEAFF,TGCGCCAGCAGCTCGACAGGGTTAAACACTGAAGCTTTCTTT
TRBJ1-2,TRBD1,few,TRBV10-3,CAIKRDRRNYGYTF,TGTGCCATCAAGCGGGACAGGCGGAACTATGGCTACACCTTC
TRBJ1-1,-,-,TRBV7-9,CASIDPNTEAFF,TGTGCCAGCATAGATCCGAACACTGAAGCTTTCTTT
TRBJ1-5,TRBD1,-,TRBV6-5,CASSYWPDRGNQPQHF,TGTGCCAGCAGTTACTGGCCGGACAGGGGGAATCAGCCCCAGCATTTT
TRBJ1-2,TRBD1,-,TRBV15,CATSRPTGGGGYTF,TGTGCCACCAGCAGACCGACAGGGGGCGGTGGCTACACCTTC
TRBJ1-1,-,-,TRBV18,CASSALGQSTGSRTEAFF,TGTGCCAGCTCAGCTCTGGGCCAAAGTACAGGGTCGAGGACTGAAGCTTTCTTT
TRBJ1-1,-,-,TRBV7-8,CASSFTGQNTEAFF,TGTGCCAGCAGCTTTACAGGGCAGAACACTGAAGCTTTCTTT
TRBJ2-2,TRBD2,-,TRBV19,CASSSRTRTYTGELFF,TGTGCCAGTAGTTCCCGGACTAGGACCTACACCGGGGAGCTGTTTTTT
TRBJ2-1,-,-,TRBV4-1,CASSQEVRVSYNEQFF,TGCGCCAGCAGCCAAGAGGTGCGGGTCTCCTACAATGAGCAGTTCTTC
TRBJ1-2,-,once,TRBV29-1,CSDRVNYGYTF,TGCAGCGACAGGGTCAACTATGGCTACACCTTC
TRBJ2-7,-,-,TRBV14,CASSQDLSASGYEQYF,TGTGCCAGCAGCCAAGATCTCTCCGCCTCGGGCTACGAGCAGTACTTC
TRBJ1-1,-,-,TRBV19,CASSIEGAEAFF,TGTGCCAGTAGTATCGAGGGTGCTGAAGCTTTCTTT
TRBJ1-5,-,-,TRBV4-1,CASSPADRTNQPQHF,TGCGCCAGCAGCCCAGCAGACAGGACCAATCAGCCCCAGCATTTT
TRBJ2-7,-,once,TRBV7-8,CASSPQGGRSYEQYF,TGTGCCAGCAGCCCCCAGGGGGGCCGCTCCTACGAGCAGTACTTC
TRBJ1-2,-,-,TRBV2,CASSVSRGFGIDNYGYTF,TGTGCCAGCAGTGTGAGCAGGGGATTTGGGATTGACAACTATGGCTACACCTTC
TRBJ1-1,-,-,TRBV10-1,CASSEFRGNTEAFF,TGCGCCAGCAGTGAGTTCCGGGGGAACACTGAAGCTTTCTTT
TRBJ2-5,TRBD2,-,TRBV14,CASSQPGLAGSRETQYF,TGTGCCAGCAGCCAACCTGGACTAGCGGGGAGTAGGGAGACCCAGTACTTC
TRBJ1-4,TRBD1,-,TRBV9,CASSQGAWGEKLFF,TGTGCCAGCAGCCAGGGGGCGTGGGGTGAAAAACTGTTTTTT
TRBJ1-2,-,-,TRBV4-1,CASSQVWRGIYGYTF,TGCGCCAGCAGCCAAGTTTGGCGGGGGATCTATGGCTACACCTTC
TRBJ1-2,-,-,TRBV9,CASSGSPQGRNYGYTF,TGTGCCAGCAGCGGGAGTCCCCAGGGTCGGAACTATGGCTACACCTTC
TRBJ1-1,-,once,TRBV5-1,CASSLVTDLNTEAFF,TGCGCCAGCAGCTTGGTAACGGACTTGAACACTGAAGCTTTCTTT
TRBJ2-3,-,-,TRBV29-1,CSVEEGSPDTQYF,TGCAGCGTTGAGGAGGGATCCCCAGATACGCAGTATTTT
TRBJ1-1,-,few,TRBV5-5,CASSAYQQLYGTEAFF,TGTGCCAGCAGCGCTTACCAACAGCTCTATGGCACTGAAGCTTTCTTT
TRBJ2-5,TRBD2,-,TRBV11-2,CASSPGLAGPLDETQYF,TGTGCCAGCAGCCCGGGACTAGCGGGACCCCTGGATGAGACCCAGTACTTC
TRBJ2-1,TRBD1,-,TRBV19,CASSATGTGLNEQFF,TGTGCCAGTAGCGCGACCGGGACAGGGTTAAATGAGCAGTTCTTC
TRBJ1-1,-,-,TRBV5-1,CASSLSRENTEAFF,TGCGCCAGCAGCCTCTCCAGGGAGAACACTGAAGCTTTCTTT
TRBJ2-1,TRBD2,-,TRBV13,CASRPSGGAYNEQFF,TGTGCCAGCAGGCCTAGCGGGGGCGCCTACAATGAGCAGTTCTTC
TRBJ2-1,TRBD1,-,TRBV27,CASSPGQAYNEQFF,TGTGCCAGCAGTCCGGGACAGGCTTACAATGAGCAGTTCTTC
TRBJ1-5,-,-,TRBV28,CASSFRGGSQPQHF,TGTGCCAGCAGTTTTAGGGGGGGCTCTCAGCCCCAGCATTTT
TRBJ2-7,-,few,TRBV2,CASSARQNSYEQYF,TGTGCCAGCAGTGCAAGACAGAACTCCTACGAGCAGTACTTC
TRBJ1-5,TRBD1,few,TRBV19,CASRELQGYQPQHF,TGTGCCAGTAGGGAATTACAGGGGTATCAGCCCCAGCATTTT
TRBJ2-7,TRBD1,-,TRBV9,CASSGRTGPGEQYF,TGTGCCAGCAGTGGAAGGACAGGACCCGGCGAGCAGTACTTC
TRBJ2-7,TRBD1,once,TRBV6-5,CASRKTGDEQYF,TGTGCCAGCCGTAAAACAGGGGACGAGCAGTACTTC
TRBJ1-2,-,-,TRBV5-6,CASSRSSSGHYGYTF,TGTGCCAGCAGCCGCTCTTCCTCCGGTCACTATGGCTACACCTTC